A single sample gave rise to the 21 T cell receptor beta chains below, sequenced in a study of cytomegalovirus exposure and HLA in healthy donors. The primer mix had 60 Vbeta and 13 Jbeta primers. TCRdb's table, derived via immunoSEQ multiplex PCR, lists solely in-frame clones and lacks some. The table shows some 180,000 clones, with more than 75% occurring only once. Sequenced: PBMCs. Source of these receptors: a man between 35 and 55 years old in good health and CMV-seropositive.

The V call is TRBV18, the J call TRBJ2-3; weak D call: TRBD2 (7 bases). Trimming removed 0 bases from V and 1 base from J, with 14 bases in between. There are 17 residues in the CDR3. Germline lookup yields CDR1 KGHSH and CDR2 LQKENI. The CDR3 is CASSPPVGGVGTDTQYF. The DNA of the CDR3 is TGTGCCAGCTCACCACCCGTAGGGGGGGTGGGCACAGATACGCAGTATTTT.

V gene TRBV2 combines with J gene TRBJ2-5; D may be TRBD2 (6 bases). The V and J ends lost 3 bases and 5 bases respectively, with 13 bases between them. Germline CDR1 is SNHLY and CDR2 is FYNNEI. This CDR3 is 14 amino acids long. CDR3 sequence: CASSENRGAETQYF. Written as DNA, the CDR3 is TGTGCCAGCAGTGAGAATCGCGGGGCCGAGACCCAGTACTTC.

To note about this clone: The sample contains more than one DNA sequence encoding this CDR3. The V gene is TRBV6-1, the J gene TRBJ2-3; D unresolved. Per germline, CDR1 MNHNS and CDR2 SASEGT. Trimming shortened V by 1 base and J by 6 bases, and 5 bases separated the two germline ends. This CDR3 region has 12 residues. The CDR3 DNA reads as TGTGCCAGCAGTGAAGTTCGGGATACGCAGTATTTT. It yields the protein CASSEVRDTQYF.

The rearrangement joins TRBV5-1 to TRBJ2-3; TRBD1 matches 8 bases. Germline trimming cut 2 bases from V and 5 bases from J; bases unmatched to any gene: 4. Germline V CDR1 and CDR2: SGHRS, YFSETQ. There are 14 residues in the CDR3. The CDR3 DNA is TGCGCCAGCAGCTTTACAGGGACAGGAGATACGCAGTATTTT. Residues: CASSFTGTGDTQYF.

The chain combines TRBV5-1 with TRBJ2-3; D unresolved. CDR3 length: 14 residues. V was clipped by 0 bases and J by 6 bases, with 11 bases between them. Germline CDR1 reads SGHRS; CDR2 reads YFSETQ. The CDR3 DNA is TGCGCCAGCAGCTTGGTCGGAACAGTGGATACGCAGTATTTT. Translated: CASSLVGTVDTQYF.

The rearrangement uses TRBV5-1 and TRBJ1-3; TRBD1 agrees at 8 bases. CDR1 is SGHRS, CDR2 YFSETQ, per germline. CDR3 length: 16 residues. Trimming took 4 bases from V and 4 from J; bases not matched to a gene: 10. For the CDR3, the DNA is TGCGCCAGCAGCACCCGTGGACAGGGTAGGGGAAACACCATATATTTT. Protein sequence: CASSTRGQGRGNTIYF.

The chain has TRBV30 and TRBJ1-5; 7 bases are a match to TRBD1. The CDR3 totals 16 residues. The junction had 8 bases not matched to a gene; V was cut back by 0 bases and J by 3 bases. Germline lookup yields CDR1 GTSNPN and CDR2 SVGIG (reference sequence). The CDR3 here is CAWSVGPGTVNQPQHF. DNA for the CDR3: TGTGCCTGGAGTGTAGGTCCAGGGACAGTCAATCAGCCCCAGCATTTT.

In this sample, this clone turned up a few times. This chain links TRBV11-2 with TRBJ2-5; D is perhaps TRBD1 (7 bases). Per the germline V gene, CDR1 is SGHAT and CDR2 is FQNNGV. The V and J ends lost 11 bases and 0 bases respectively, with 16 bases between them. This CDR3 has 14 residues. CDR3 protein: CAVGGQSNQETQYF. The CDR3 DNA reads as TGTGCCGTGGGGGGACAGAGCAACCAAGAGACCCAGTACTTC.

The V gene is TRBV10-3, the J gene TRBJ2-1; a weak D match, TRBD1 (5 bases). The CDR3 runs 11 residues. Germline assignment: CDR1 ENHRY and CDR2 SYGVKD. Trimming shortened V by 5 bases and J by 9 bases, and 8 bases separated the two germline ends. CDR3 in DNA: TGTGCCATCAGTTCAGGGATTGAGCAGTTCTTC. It encodes CAISSGIEQFF.

This clone was counted between two and nine times. The chain uses TRBV2 and TRBJ2-7; 8 nucleotides line up with TRBD1. J gave up 5 bases and V 8 bases, and 8 bases lay outside the gene matches. Germline CDR1 reads SNHLY; CDR2 reads FYNNEI. CDR3 size: 13 residues. CDR3 nucleotide sequence: TGTGCCAGCGGGACAGGATTTGGGCACGAGCAGTACTTC. Translating gives CASGTGFGHEQYF.

This clone turned up a few times. The J gene is TRBJ2-5, the V gene TRBV7-6; no clear D gene. The germline V gene encodes CDR1 SGHVS and CDR2 FNYEAQ. Trimming shortened V by 3 bases and J by 1 base, and 3 bases separated the two germline ends. This CDR3 comprises 12 residues. The CDR3 DNA sequence: TGTGCCAGCAGCTTTATCCAAGAGACCCAGTACTTC. It yields the protein CASSFIQETQYF.

The rearrangement links TRBV6-1 to TRBJ1-3, with 7 bases fitting TRBD1. This CDR3 has 15 residues. V gave up 6 bases and J gave up 2 bases; unmatched junction bases: 7. The germline CDR1 and CDR2 sequences are MNHNS and SASEGT. CDR3 sequence: CASSQTGMAGNTIYF. DNA of the CDR3: TGTGCCAGCAGCCAGACAGGGATGGCTGGAAACACCATATATTTT.

CDR3: CASTETGFYGYTF. Here the CDR3 DNA reads TGTGCCAGCACCGAAACAGGGTTCTATGGCTACACCTTC. The chain recombines TRBV6-1 with TRBJ1-2; D may be TRBD1 (6 bases). V was trimmed by 7 bases and J by 4 bases, leaving 13 bases between them. This CDR3 has 13 amino acids. The germline gives CDR1 MNHNS, CDR2 SASEGT.

This chain connects TRBV7-3 to TRBJ2-5, with 7 bases matching TRBD1. CDR3 size: 13 residues. Germline CDR1 is SGHTA and CDR2 is FQGTGA. The junction had 5 bases not matched to a gene; V was cut back by 5 bases and J by 5 bases. This CDR3 is CASSTGVWETQYF. The DNA for the CDR3 is TGTGCCAGCAGCACAGGGGTTTGGGAGACCCAGTACTTC.

This clone was recorded only once. This chain links TRBV7-9 with TRBJ2-5; TRBD2 agrees at 10 bases. Unmatched junction bases numbered 17, after V lost 5 bases and J lost 5 bases. The germline CDR1 and CDR2 sequences are SEHNR and FQNEAQ (reference sequence). This CDR3 is built from 18 residues. CDR3 sequence reads: CASSLAGQIAGGGETQYF. For the CDR3, the DNA is TGTGCCAGCAGCCTGGCGGGACAGATAGCGGGGGGTGGTGAGACCCAGTACTTC.

The chain combines TRBV6-5 with TRBJ1-1; TRBD1 is a possible D gene (6 bases). The germline V and J ends were trimmed by 2 bases and 2 bases, with 12 bases remaining between them. CDR1 MNHEY and CDR2 SVGAGI come from the germline V gene. The CDR3 totals 15 residues. For the CDR3, the DNA is TGTGCCAGCAGTTACGTTGGCAGGGGAAACACTGAAGCTTTCTTT. Amino acid sequence: CASSYVGRGNTEAFF.

The J gene is TRBJ2-1, the V gene TRBV2; D possibly corresponds to TRBD1 (6 bases). Germline CDR1 SNHLY, CDR2 FYNNEI. V was pared by 6 bases and J by 4 bases, with 16 bases between. CDR3 size: 15 residues. The CDR3 loop reads CASSRDTAIYNEQFF. The DNA of the CDR3 is TGTGCCAGCAGCCGGGACACCGCTATTTACAATGAGCAGTTCTTC.

This chain links TRBV27 with TRBJ2-7, with D perhaps TRBD1 (6 bases). The CDR3 has 14 amino acids. Trimming left V 6 bases short and J 7 bases short, with 19 bases between. Germline-derived CDR1 and CDR2 are MNHEY and SMNVEV (reference sequence). The CDR3 DNA is TGTGCCAGCAGACCTCAAGGGGGTTCTCGGGAGCAGTACTTC. It specifies CASRPQGGSREQYF.

The CDR3 DNA sequence: TGTGCCAGCAGCCCGGGAGGGGCGTCTTACAATGAGCAGTTCTTC. Protein product: CASSPGGASYNEQFF. This chain joins TRBV7-3 and TRBJ2-1; 8 nucleotides agree with TRBD2. The CDR3 has 15 residues. V was clipped by 5 bases and J by 4 bases; unmatched bases: 7. The germline V gene encodes CDR1 SGHTA and CDR2 FQGTGA.

This clone is a singleton in its sample. The genes are TRBV23-1 and TRBJ2-7, with D maybe TRBD2 (5 bases). TRBV23-1 is given ORF status, its function remaining uncertain. V gave up 6 bases and J gave up 4 bases, with 10 bases separating them. The CDR3 totals 12 residues. The CDR3 reads CASSPEEYEQYF. The DNA for the CDR3 is TGCGCCAGCAGCCCGGAGGAGTACGAGCAGTACTTC.

The genes are TRBV4-2 and TRBJ2-7; 7 nucleotides line up with TRBD1. The V segment lost 2 bases and the J segment 4 bases; nucleotides outside the gene matches: 8. The CDR3 is 15 amino acids. Germline-derived CDR1 and CDR2 are LGHNA and YNFKEQ. As DNA, the CDR3 is TGTGCCAGCAGCCAAACCCAGACAGGGAAGTACGAGCAGTACTTC. Its translation is CASSQTQTGKYEQYF.